Described below is a single T cell receptor beta chain sequence and its context. This clone was counted only a few times. Its target antigen remains unknown. Base qualities were left out, and no much larger clone turns up one base away. Trimming at the junction amounts to 0 bases on V and 0 bases on J, and the germline ends lie 15 bases apart. The CDR1 and CDR2 encoded by the germline V gene (reference sequence) are LNHDA and SQIVND. Spanning cysteine to phenylalanine, the CDR3 consists of 18 amino acids. The kept DNA is CDR3 alone, 54 bases in frame from the first base. The immunoSEQ Assay, a bias-controlled multiplex PCR, was used to amplify TCRbeta CDR3 regions from genomic DNA. In the paper's pipeline: Within the assay, amplification of reference gene primers was used to estimate how many nucleated cells each sample contained. To quantify the absolute abundance of each unique TCRbeta CDR3 rearrangement, sequence reads were collapsed and filtered. For each sample, productive Simpson clonality was calculated as the square root of Simpson's diversity index across productive rearrangements. TCRdb mirrors the immuneACCESS table, restricted to in-frame sequences. Some clones are absent from its copies; in checked studies, under half trace to an unresolved V gene, and the reason for the others is unknown. The DNA was the basis for D and trimming; V, J and clone size are from that table. The table for this sample lists roughly 250,000 clones; around nine tenths of them were counted only once. The ten largest clones take up 1.5% to 2% of the sample.

This record belongs to a study of blood T cell repertoires in COVID-19 (dated by TCRdb to the early 2020s). As for the study more broadly: The collaborator samples originated in the United States, Italy and Spain and spanned the acute and convalescent phases of COVID-19. Deeply sampled blood TCRbeta repertoires from subjects exposed to, actively infected with, or recovered from COVID-19 were included in the dataset. Samples were obtained from the ongoing ImmuneRACE study (first 160 participants) and from over a thousand subjects provided by 6 global collaborators. The sample metadata nearly always contained a de-identified subject ID, COVID-19 status, age in years and sex. The prospective study material was composed of cDNA or gDNA derived from T cells, B-cell-depleted T cells, or PBMCs. Where available, HLA class I and class II types were obtained from metadata supplied by the sample provider rather than from assay-based typing. The repertoires were released in a freely available public database meant as a resource for research on the immune response to SARS-CoV-2.

Participants in the prospective study were aged roughly 18 to 100 years, lived in some 24 United States geographic areas, and enrolled through a virtual design. Cohort assignment in the prospective study relied on participant-reported clinical history from a screening survey and a study questionnaire. Recovered participants in ImmuneRACE Cohort 3 were defined as having two consecutive negative NP/OP PCR tests, clearance from a healthcare professional, or resolution of symptoms. Each participant in the prospective study had whole blood, serum and a nasopharyngeal or oropharyngeal swab collected by mobile phlebotomists. Participants in the prospective study had the option to provide additional blood draws and questionnaires over a 2-month period. Prospective study blood samples were shipped either frozen or at room temperature before DNA extraction. The study at large found these results: How much clinical and demographic metadata was included differed by source and by participant, and the metadata was provided uncurated.

The chain was built from TRBV19 and TRBJ1-5; matching of 6 bases hints at TRBD1 as the D gene. This clonotype originated in a woman aged 50 to 60 who had recovered from COVID-19. Sequencing was performed on PBMCs or T cells enriched from blood (not recorded which). The CDR3 has the sequence CASSIDLRGPYSNQPQHF. The sequence in DNA is TGTGCCAGTAGTATAGATCTCAGGGGCCCGTATAGCAATCAGCCCCAGCATTTT.